This T cell receptor beta chain derives from a study of blood T cell repertoires in COVID-19. Methods used by the authors: Counts of nucleated cells, estimated from reference gene primer amplification, were obtained. Clones were read by immunoSEQ multiplex PCR, and TCRdb kept only the in-frame ones, dropping some. Clonal size and the V and J genes are those of that table, whereas D and trimming came from the DNA. The repertoire has 100,000 to 150,000 clones, over 55% of them found once; the top ten carry 2% to 2.5%. This sequence was found in a woman aged 70-85 years with acute or convalescent COVID-19. The sequencing input was peripheral blood.

The CDR3 coding sequence is TGCGCCAGCAGCTTGGTCGGGACTGGAAACACAGATACGCAGTATTTT. This gives the protein CASSLVGTGNTDTQYF. The genes are TRBV5-1 and TRBJ2-3; TRBD2 might be the D (6 bases). Trimming shortened V by 0 bases and J by 2 bases, and 13 bases separated the two germline ends. CDR1 is SGHRS and CDR2 is YFSETQ in the germline V gene. CDR3 length: 16 residues.